What follows is one T cell receptor (beta chain) and its context. The antigen is undetermined. An end of the junction differs from the germline gene, which may be a read error. Data came from immunoSEQ multiplex PCR; TCRdb stores just in-frame clones and leaves some out. This table holds around 140,000 clones, roughly nine tenths found once. This entry is derived from a study of T cell responses to AZD1222 COVID-19 vaccine. Study findings and constraints: Clonal diversity may have been underestimated, and the donors were mostly white British, with more females than males.

The germline V gene has CDR1 SSHAT and CDR2 FNYEAQ (reference sequence). This CDR3 comprises 15 residues. Here the sequenced sample was peripheral blood, taken on day 0 of AZD1222 vaccination. The V and J genes are TRBV7-7 and TRBJ2-1; D gene unclear. The TCR comes from an adult in good health. CDR3 nucleotides: TGTGCTAGCAGCTTAGATGCAAGCTCCTACAATGAGCAGTTCTTC. It is translated as CASSLDASSYNEQFF.